The 8 T cell receptor beta chains below all came from one sample that was sequenced in a study of cytomegalovirus exposure and HLA in healthy donors. Amplification used 60 Vbeta primers and 13 Jbeta primers. Sequencing was performed with immunoSEQ multiplex PCR; in TCRdb, only in-frame clones are kept and a portion is missing. The table lists 210,000 or so clones, 75% to 80% of them singletons. Specimen: PBMCs. Every receptor here comes from a man younger than 35 in good health and CMV-seronegative.

The chain couples TRBV30 to TRBJ2-6; D unclear. Trimming removed 3 bases from V and 1 base from J, with 7 bases in between. Germline V gene data show CDR1 as GTSNPN and CDR2 as SVGIG (reference sequence). The CDR3 is 14 residues long. CDR3 residues: CAWSPGSGANVLTF. In DNA form, the CDR3 reads TGTGCCTGGAGCCCCGGTTCTGGGGCCAACGTCCTGACTTTC.

This clone was recorded once. This CDR3 reads CASSPSGATRTNRTEAFF. The DNA of the CDR3 is TGTGCCAGCAGCCCTAGTGGGGCCACGCGGACAAATCGCACTGAAGCTTTCTTT. The rearrangement joins TRBV21-1 to TRBJ1-1; TRBD1, the D gene given by the table, was not confirmed from the DNA. TRBV21-1 is a pseudogene locus. This CDR3 spans 18 amino acids.

The rearrangement links TRBV6-6 to TRBJ1-3; 8 bases match TRBD1. The germline V gene encodes CDR1 MNHNY and CDR2 SVGAGI (reference sequence). Unmatched junction bases numbered 6, after V lost 0 bases and J lost 8 bases. The CDR3 spans 15 residues. The CDR3 nucleotides read TGTGCCAGCAGTTACTCTCGACAGGGGAGCGACACCATATATTTT. Its translation is CASSYSRQGSDTIYF.

This clone was seen a few times. This chain uses TRBV9 with TRBJ1-3, with 9 bases matching TRBD1. Germline V gene lookup returns CDR1 SGDLS and CDR2 YYNGEE. This CDR3 contains 16 residues. V lost 0 bases to trimming and J lost 4 bases; unmatched junction nucleotides: 5. This CDR3 is CASSVDGTGIGNTIYF. In nucleotides, the CDR3 is TGTGCCAGCAGCGTAGATGGGACAGGGATAGGAAACACCATATATTTT.

This clone has just a few counts. This chain joins TRBV5-4 and TRBJ1-6; the D is unclear. Germline CDR1 and CDR2: SGHNT and YYREEE (reference sequence). The CDR3 has 15 amino acids. The V gene lost 3 bases and the J gene lost 4 bases, with 11 bases spanning the gap. The DNA for the CDR3 is TGTGCCAGCAGCTCCCTTGGGGAGTATAATTCACCCCTCCACTTT. Residues: CASSSLGEYNSPLHF. Variable domain in full (rest from reference TRBV5-4 and TRBJ1-6): ETGVTQSPTHLIKTRGQQVTLRCSSQSGHNTVSWYQQALGQGPQFIFQYYREEENGRGNFPPRFSGLQFPNYSSELNVNALELDDSALYLCASSSLGEYNSPLHFGNGTRLTVT.

Concerning this clone: Compared with germline, one end of the junction differs, possibly owing to a read error. The rearrangement uses TRBV29-1 and TRBJ2-2, with 9 bases matching TRBD1. The V gene's germline CDR1 is SQVTM and CDR2 ANQGSEA. This CDR3 has 16 residues. CDR3: CSVPTGGSGNTEELFF. The CDR3 DNA reads as TGCAGCGTTCCGACAGGGGGTTCTGGGAACACCGAGGAGCTGTTTTTT.

This clone was observed once. The chain employs TRBV29-1 and TRBJ1-5; TRBD1 might be the D (5 bases). Trimming pared 7 bases from V and 4 bases from J, leaving 14 bases between. The germline V gene has CDR1 SQVTM and CDR2 ANQGSEA. The CDR3 contains 13 residues. CDR3 DNA sequence: TGCAGCGCTGGAGATTCAGGGAATCAGCCCCAGCATTTT. It yields the protein CSAGDSGNQPQHF.

With respect to this clone: One end of the junction varies from germline; a read error may be responsible. Other DNA sequences in this sample translate to the same CDR3. The chain joins TRBV28 to TRBJ2-7; 9 bases line up with TRBD1. This CDR3 spans 14 amino acids. CDR1 is MDHEN, CDR2 SYDVKM, per germline. The CDR3 region is CASSPRGQGYEQYF. The CDR3 DNA follows: TGCGCCAGCAGTCCAAGGGGACAGGGCTACGAGCAGTACTTC.